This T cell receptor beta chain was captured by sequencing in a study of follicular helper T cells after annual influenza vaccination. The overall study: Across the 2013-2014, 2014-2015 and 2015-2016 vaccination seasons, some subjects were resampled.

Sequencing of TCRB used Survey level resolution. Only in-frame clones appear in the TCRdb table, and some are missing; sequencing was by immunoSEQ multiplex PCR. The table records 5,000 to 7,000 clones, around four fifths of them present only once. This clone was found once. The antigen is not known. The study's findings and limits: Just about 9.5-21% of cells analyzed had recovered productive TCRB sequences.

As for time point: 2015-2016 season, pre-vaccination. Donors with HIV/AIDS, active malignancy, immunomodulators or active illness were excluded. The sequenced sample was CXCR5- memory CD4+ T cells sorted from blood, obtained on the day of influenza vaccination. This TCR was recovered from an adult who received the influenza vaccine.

The DNA for the CDR3 is TGTGCCTGGGACAGGGCGAATGAGCAGTTCTTC. Its translation is CAWDRANEQFF. The V gene is TRBV30, the J gene TRBJ2-1, with 7 bases identical to TRBD1. In germline, CDR1 is GTSNPN, CDR2 SVGIG (reference sequence). The CDR3 runs 11 residues. The ends lost 5 bases at V and 7 bases at J; junction bases unmatched: 2.